These 14 T cell receptor beta chains were sequenced from one sample in a study of regulatory T cells in long-lasting Graves disease. The authors built TCR beta libraries using iRepertoire HTBI primers and Arm-PCR of CDR3 regions. TCRdb reprocessed the multiplex PCR reads with MiXCR, giving one entry per CDR3 protein. The sample yields 450,000 or so distinct CDR3 sequences, about a fifth seen once. Time point specified: persistent/refractory GD, antithyroid drugs over 5 years with positive TRAb. Preparation of the TCR library used RNA extracted from PBMCs. This specimen consisted of peripheral blood mononuclear cells (PBMCs), obtained when the disease was refractory, from a patient treated with antithyroid drugs. The receptor source for this set is a female donor with Graves disease.

This clonotype was counted at least ten times. This chain joins TRBV27 and TRBJ2-7; D unresolved. Germline CDR1 is MNHEY and CDR2 is SMNVEV (reference sequence). CDR3 length: 13 amino acids. Trimming shortened V by 4 bases and J by 0 bases, and 7 bases separated the two germline ends. This CDR3 reads CASSSDDSYEQYF. The CDR3 DNA is TGTGCCAGCAGTTCTGACGACTCCTACGAGCAGTACTTC.

The CDR3: CSVEDQLAGYTF. The CDR3 DNA reads TGCAGCGTTGAAGATCAGTTGGCTGGCTACACCTTC. The chain joins TRBV29-1 to TRBJ1-2, with no clear D. Per germline, CDR1 SQVTM and CDR2 ANQGSEA. V lost 0 bases and J 7 bases, leaving 9 bases between the germline ends. The CDR3 consists of 12 residues.

The chain links TRBV9 to TRBJ2-3; perhaps TRBD2 as D (6 bases). There are 17 residues in the CDR3. The germline gives CDR1 SGDLS, CDR2 YYNGEE. Deletions cut 0 bases from V and 0 bases from J, with 14 bases between. CDR3 sequence: CASSVGISSGSTDTQYF. The CDR3 DNA follows: TGTGCCAGCAGCGTAGGGATCTCCAGCGGGAGCACAGATACGCAGTATTTT.

The rearrangement links TRBV5-8 to TRBJ2-5, with TRBD2 matching 11 bases. CDR3 size: 17 residues. In germline, CDR1 is SGHTS, CDR2 YDEGEE. The J segment lost 2 bases and the V segment lost 4 bases, leaving 10 bases of the junction unmatched. The CDR3 DNA follows: TGTGCCAGCAGCCGAACTAGCGGGAGAGCTATACAAGAGACCCAGTACTTC. It specifies CASSRTSGRAIQETQYF.

The chain has TRBV6-5 and TRBJ2-5; 8 nucleotides agree with TRBD1. The CDR3 totals 17 residues. Germline CDR1 reads MNHEY; CDR2 reads SVGAGI. V lost 0 bases, J lost 4 bases, and 10 bases stayed unmatched. CDR3 residues: CASSYSPRTGMGETQYF. In DNA form, the CDR3 reads TGTGCCAGCAGTTACTCACCGAGGACAGGGATGGGAGAGACCCAGTACTTC.

In this sample, this clonotype turned up a few times. The V call is TRBV4-3, the J call TRBJ2-5, with D hard to call. Deletions cut 1 base from V and 4 bases from J, with 10 bases between. There are 14 residues in the CDR3. CDR1 and CDR2 (germline): LGHNA, YSLEER. In DNA, the CDR3 is TGCGCCAGCAGCCAAGGTGTGGGGTTAGAGACCCAGTACTTC. Its translation: CASSQGVGLETQYF.

Points on this clonotype: This sequence is one base from a far larger clone and is likely a read error. The chain has TRBV28 and TRBJ2-2; D gene uncertain. CDR3 length: 11 residues. In germline, CDR1 is MDHEN, CDR2 SYDVKM. CDR3 sequence (DNA): TGTACCAGCAGTTACACCGGGGAGCTGTTTTTT. This translates into CTSSYTGELFF.

The chain combines TRBV5-6 with TRBJ1-1, with D possibly TRBD1 on 5 matching bases. CDR3 size: 13 residues. Germline values: CDR1 SGHDT, CDR2 YYEEEE. V was trimmed by 6 bases and J by 4 bases, leaving 13 bases between them. CDR3 residues: CASTLWGSTEAFF. For the CDR3, the DNA is TGTGCCAGCACCCTGTGGGGGAGCACTGAAGCTTTCTTT.

This sequence joins TRBV28 and TRBJ2-1, with TRBD2 identical over 8 bases. Germline V gene data show CDR1 as MDHEN and CDR2 as SYDVKM. The CDR3 runs 15 residues. With 6 bases clipped from V and 6 bases from J, the junction kept 10 bases outside the gene matches. This chain's CDR3 is CASREPAGVANEQFF. As DNA, the CDR3 is TGTGCCAGCAGGGAACCAGCGGGAGTTGCCAATGAGCAGTTCTTC.

The sample holds many counts of this clonotype. The gene calls are TRBV28 and TRBJ1-1; no clear D. This CDR3 has 13 residues. Deletions cut 2 bases from V and 4 bases from J, with 8 bases between. Germline loops: CDR1 MDHEN, CDR2 SYDVKM. As DNA, the CDR3 is TGTGCCAGCAGTTTAATGGCGAGCACTGAAGCTTTCTTT. As protein: CASSLMASTEAFF. Looking up the rest from reference TRBV28 and TRBJ1-1 gives the full variable domain: DVKVTQSSRYLVKRTGEKVFLECVQDMDHENMFWYRQDPGLGLRLIYFSYDVKMKEKGDIPEGYSVSREKKERFSLILESASTNQTSMYLCASSLMASTEAFFGQGTRLTVV.

This clonotype was detected only a few times. V and J are TRBV7-2 and TRBJ2-2, with 8 positions matching TRBD2. From germline, CDR1 is SGHTA and CDR2 FQGNSA. J gave up 9 bases and V 4 bases, and 4 bases lay outside the gene matches. The CDR3 has 13 residues. The CDR3 nucleotides are TGTGCCAGCAGCTATAGCGGGATCAGGGAGCTGTTTTTT. Its translation: CASSYSGIRELFF.

The chain combines TRBV6-5 with TRBJ2-7; 7 bases match TRBD2. The CDR3 runs to 15 residues. The germline V gene has CDR1 MNHEY and CDR2 SVGAGI. V lost 2 bases, J lost 7 bases, and 11 bases stayed unmatched. CDR3 amino acids: CASSYRAGPVPEQYF. DNA of the CDR3: TGTGCCAGCAGTTACAGAGCGGGACCCGTTCCGGAGCAGTACTTC.

This clonotype has a count of ten or more. CDR3 amino acids: CATGSGRGRETQYF. The CDR3 DNA follows: TGTGCCACCGGCAGCGGGAGGGGCAGGGAGACCCAGTACTTC. This sequence joins TRBV28 and TRBJ2-5; 10 bases match TRBD2. Germline V gene data show CDR1 as MDHEN and CDR2 as SYDVKM. Germline trimming cut 10 bases from V and 5 bases from J; bases unmatched to any gene: 10. This CDR3 comprises 14 residues.

This clonotype appeared a few times. The chain has TRBV4-3 and TRBJ1-1; D gene unclear. The V gene's germline CDR1 is LGHNA and CDR2 YSLEER. This CDR3 is built from 14 residues. Trimming took off 0 bases at V and 8 bases at J, with 13 bases between the two ends. CDR3 nucleotide sequence: TGCGCCAGCAGCCAAGATGTAGTACCTCGAGAAGCTTTCTTT. Amino acid sequence: CASSQDVVPREAFF.